Below are 14 T cell receptor beta chains sequenced from a single sample in a study of PD-1 blockade in classical Hodgkin lymphoma. Produced via immunoSEQ multiplex PCR; TCRdb's table is partial and in-frame only. The sample lists some 58,000 clones, more than 80% occurring once. The sample's time point: cycle 4 day 1 (C4D1), after less than 7 weeks of nivolumab. There was relapse after autologous stem cell transplantation in every patient, and there was variation in brentuximab vedotin exposure. The source material was peripheral blood mononuclear cells (PBMCs), sampled before the fourth cycle of nivolumab. These receptors originate from a human donor with classical Hodgkin lymphoma.

This chain links TRBV7-2 with TRBJ2-7, with D perhaps matching TRBD1 or TRBD2 (5 bases each). The germline CDR1 and CDR2 sequences are SGHTA and FQGNSA. The V end was cut by 5 bases, the J end by 3 bases, with 20 bases between. The CDR3 length is 16 residues. CDR3 amino acids: CASSQLPGTSSYEQYF. The CDR3 DNA reads TGTGCCAGCAGCCAACTCCCAGGGACCAGTAGCTACGAGCAGTACTTC. Using reference TRBV7-2 and TRBJ2-7 for the parts outside the CDR3, the full variable domain is GAGVSQSPSNKVTEKGKDVELRCDPISGHTALYWYRQSLGQGLEFLIYFQGNSAPDKSGLPSDRFSAERTGGSVSTLTIQRTQQEDSAVYLCASSQLPGTSSYEQYFGPGTRLTVT.

The chain links TRBV7-9 to TRBJ1-6; TRBD1 is a possible D gene (6 bases). In germline, CDR1 is SEHNR, CDR2 FQNEAQ (reference sequence). The CDR3 runs to 19 residues. Trimming left V 1 base short and J 2 bases short, with 18 bases between. CDR3 sequence: CASSLGTAGASTYNSPLHF. Here the CDR3 DNA reads TGTGCCAGCAGCTTAGGAACCGCAGGGGCCTCCACCTATAATTCACCCCTCCACTTT.

The chain employs TRBV28 and TRBJ1-1; no clear D gene. CDR1 and CDR2 from the germline V gene are MDHEN and SYDVKM. This CDR3 is built from 12 residues. Trimming took off 3 bases at V and 6 bases at J, with 8 bases between the two ends. DNA for the CDR3: TGTGCCAGCAGTTTTGAGGGTTCTGAAGCTTTCTTT. Its protein is CASSFEGSEAFF.

CDR3 in DNA: TGTGCCAGCAGCCCACGACATGGTGAAGCTTTCTTT. Amino acid sequence: CASSPRHGEAFF. The V call is TRBV9, the J call TRBJ1-1; D uncertain. V was trimmed by 4 bases and J by 7 bases, leaving 11 bases between them. Germline assignment: CDR1 SGDLS and CDR2 YYNGEE. This CDR3 has 12 residues.

The chain links TRBV4-1 to TRBJ2-7, with no clear D. The V and J ends lost 1 base and 4 bases respectively, with 14 bases between them. The CDR3 runs to 15 residues. CDR1 is MGHRA and CDR2 is YSYEKL in the germline V gene. CDR3 protein: CASSQGDGSIYEQYF. The CDR3 DNA reads as TGCGCCAGCAGCCAAGGAGACGGATCGATTTACGAGCAGTACTTC.

The CDR3: CASSATGGNSPLHF. The CDR3 DNA reads as TGTGCCAGCAGTGCGACAGGGGGGAATTCACCCCTCCACTTT. V usage is TRBV27 and J usage is TRBJ1-6; TRBD1 aligns across 9 bases. The V gene end was trimmed by 5 bases and the J gene end by 7 bases; junction bases not matched to a gene: 3. The germline CDR1 and CDR2 sequences are MNHEY and SMNVEV (reference sequence). This CDR3 region has 14 residues.

On this clone: Additional DNA sequences in this sample encode the identical CDR3. The rearrangement joins TRBV6-5 to TRBJ2-5; D gene ambiguous. V shed 6 bases and J shed 5 bases, with 7 bases lying between them. Germline V gene data show CDR1 as MNHEY and CDR2 as SVGAGI. The CDR3 is made up of 11 amino acids. The chain's CDR3 is CASSQGETQYF. In DNA form, the CDR3 reads TGTGCCAGCAGCCAAGGGGAGACCCAGTACTTC.

The chain uses TRBV4-2 and TRBJ2-2; D remains unclear. The CDR3 totals 14 residues. V dropped 1 base and J dropped 7 bases, with 10 bases sitting between them. Germline V gene sequence: CDR1 LGHNA, CDR2 YNFKEQ. The CDR3 loop reads CASSQAPASGELFF. The CDR3 region has the DNA TGTGCCAGCAGCCAAGCGCCTGCGAGCGGGGAGCTGTTTTTT.

The chain employs TRBV2 and TRBJ2-1; 12 positions match TRBD2. The germline V gene has CDR1 SNHLY and CDR2 FYNNEI. The CDR3 runs 16 residues. J was trimmed by 2 bases and V by 7 bases; bases with no gene match: 6. The CDR3 loop reads CASTGLAGTAYNEQFF. The CDR3 DNA reads TGTGCCAGCACAGGACTAGCGGGAACCGCCTACAATGAGCAGTTCTTC.

V gene TRBV7-9 combines with J gene TRBJ2-1; weak D call: TRBD2 (5 bases). CDR1 and CDR2 from the germline V gene are SEHNR and FQNEAQ (reference sequence). V was pared by 7 bases and J by 4 bases, with 14 bases between. CDR3 size: 14 residues. The CDR3 is CASNRAGEYNEQFF. CDR3 nucleotide sequence: TGTGCCAGCAATAGGGCGGGCGAGTACAATGAGCAGTTCTTC.

The V call is TRBV11-1, the J call TRBJ2-7; 10 bases fit TRBD2. The CDR3 has 15 residues. CDR1 and CDR2 (germline): SGHAT, FQDESV (reference sequence). Trimming took 5 bases from V and 3 from J; bases not matched to a gene: 7. The CDR3 reads CASSPSGRAVYEQYF. CDR3 DNA sequence: TGTGCCAGCAGCCCGAGCGGGAGGGCCGTCTACGAGCAGTACTTC.

The CDR3 spells CASSVASGPSPDTQYF. In DNA form, the CDR3 reads TGTGCCAGCAGCGTAGCTTCTGGCCCGAGTCCCGATACGCAGTATTTT. The V and J genes are TRBV9 and TRBJ2-3; no definite D call. This CDR3 comprises 16 residues. The V end lost 0 bases, the J end lost 6 bases, and 17 bases lay between the germline ends. Germline CDR1 is SGDLS and CDR2 is YYNGEE.

This chain links TRBV7-2 with TRBJ2-1; no definite D call. Per germline, CDR1 SGHTA and CDR2 FQGNSA. The V gene lost 4 bases and the J gene lost 7 bases, with 11 bases spanning the gap. There are 13 residues in the CDR3. The CDR3 protein is CASSSHAFNEQFF. The DNA of the CDR3 is TGTGCCAGCAGCTCCCATGCCTTTAATGAGCAGTTCTTC.

This clone showed up just once. The chain recombines TRBV28 with TRBJ2-4, with TRBD1 matching 9 bases. The CDR3 is 17 residues long. Germline V gene lookup returns CDR1 MDHEN and CDR2 SYDVKM. After removal of 3 bases from V and 7 bases from J, the junction contained 13 bases not matched to a gene. Here the CDR3 DNA reads TGTGCCAGCAGTTTCGGTCTCGGCCTCGGACAGGGGAACATTCAGTACTTC. Translated: CASSFGLGLGQGNIQYF.